The sample holds a few counts of the clone carrying this T cell receptor (beta chain). Its cognate antigen is unknown. The data originate from a study of CD4+ T cells in melanoma. Method: immunoSEQ multiplex PCR; TCRdb's copy keeps in-frame clones and lacks some. The data show around 13,000 clones, approximately 71% seen once. General study points: CD8+ T cell, macrophage and B cell function reportedly correlated with neoantigen-specific CD4+ T cells. Reportedly, melanoma neoantigen-specific CD4+ T cells showed varied differentiation states.

V was trimmed by 8 bases and J by 8 bases, leaving 4 bases between them. This CDR3 comprises 10 residues. The germline CDR1 and CDR2 sequences are SEHNR and FQNEAQ (reference sequence). The sequence was obtained from a human donor with melanoma. This rearrangement joins TRBV7-9 to TRBJ1-6; D unclear. Material: cells from a culture (not recorded whether cultured in vitro). The CDR3 DNA is TGTGCCAGCGGGGATTCACCCCTCCACTTT. Protein sequence: CASGDSPLHF.